This is a list of T cell receptor beta chains from one sample in a study of T-cell memory formation after mild COVID-19. MiXCR, applied by TCRdb to the 5' RACE reads, yields one record per CDR3 protein. The sample records some 440,000 distinct CDR3 sequences, around a quarter being singletons. Sequences were obtained from PBMCs or a T cell subset sorted from them (not recorded which). These receptors were obtained from an adult woman who had mild COVID-19 (a few samples of this study predate the infection). Cell type and time point are not known. Both conserved end residues are part of each CDR3. A D gene is named only where the DNA matches it firmly. Rows give clone size only sometimes, using once, few, many, or a class for an expanded clone.

v_gene: TRBV7-2
d_gene: TRBD2
abundance: NA
j_gene: TRBJ2-1
CDR3nt: TGTGCCAGCAGCTTCGGACTAGCGGGGGGCCTTTATGAGCAGTTCTTC
CDR3aa: CASSFGLAGGLYEQFF

v_gene: TRBV5-1
d_gene: NA
abundance: few
j_gene: TRBJ2-1
CDR3nt: TGCGCCAGCAGCTTGGCAGGAGGCGGGAAATCGAACAATGAGCAGTTCTTC
CDR3aa: CASSLAGGGKSNNEQFF

v_gene: TRBV7-9
d_gene: NA
abundance: few
j_gene: TRBJ2-7
CDR3nt: TGTGCCAGCAGCCCCCCCCAGGGGCGATTCGAGCAGTACTTC
CDR3aa: CASSPPQGRFEQYF

v_gene: TRBV25-1
d_gene: NA
abundance: NA
j_gene: TRBJ1-5
CDR3nt: TGTGCCAGCATGGAGGCAGGCGGCAATCAGCCCCAGCATTTT
CDR3aa: CASMEAGGNQPQHF

v_gene: TRBV18
d_gene: TRBD1
abundance: NA
j_gene: TRBJ2-2
CDR3nt: TGTGCCAGCTCCCCCCGGACAGGGGACGGGGAGCTGTTTTTT
CDR3aa: CASSPRTGDGELFF

v_gene: TRBV7-2
d_gene: TRBD2
abundance: few
j_gene: TRBJ2-2
CDR3nt: TGTGCCAGCAGCTTAGCCGCGGCTAGCGGGAGATCGAACACCGGGGAGCTGTTTTTT
CDR3aa: CASSLAAASGRSNTGELFF

v_gene: TRBV9
d_gene: NA
abundance: NA
j_gene: TRBJ2-2
CDR3nt: TGTGCCAGCAGCGTAGATGCTGGAGACACCGGGGAGCTGTTTTTT
CDR3aa: CASSVDAGDTGELFF

v_gene: TRBV7-3
d_gene: NA
abundance: few
j_gene: TRBJ2-7
CDR3nt: TGTGCCAGCAGCCCAGGAGCGGCCACAGGCTACGAGCAGTACTTC
CDR3aa: CASSPGAATGYEQYF

v_gene: TRBV29-1
d_gene: TRBD1
abundance: few
j_gene: TRBJ2-5
CDR3nt: TGCAGCGTGACCTTGGGACAGCTCCAAGAGACCCAGTACTTC
CDR3aa: CSVTLGQLQETQYF

v_gene: TRBV4-1
d_gene: NA
abundance: few
j_gene: TRBJ2-2
CDR3nt: TGCGCCAGCAGCCAAGGCGTAACCGGGGAGCTGTTTTTT
CDR3aa: CASSQGVTGELFF

v_gene: TRBV24-1
d_gene: TRBD1
abundance: NA
j_gene: TRBJ2-5
CDR3nt: TGTGCCACCAGTGATTCAGGGGGCAGGACCCAGTACTTC
CDR3aa: CATSDSGGRTQYF

v_gene: TRBV10-3
d_gene: TRBD1
abundance: many
j_gene: TRBJ2-7
CDR3nt: TGTGCCATCAGCGACCCGGGACAGTCCTACGAGCAGTACTTC
CDR3aa: CAISDPGQSYEQYF

v_gene: TRBV2
d_gene: NA
abundance: NA
j_gene: TRBJ2-3
CDR3nt: TGTGCCAGCAGCGATCTCAGGGTCGGCACAGATACGCAGTATTTT
CDR3aa: CASSDLRVGTDTQYF

v_gene: TRBV20-1
d_gene: NA
abundance: few
j_gene: TRBJ1-1
CDR3nt: TGCAGTGCTAGCCCCCCGTCGGGGAGGGTAACTGAAGCTTTCTTT
CDR3aa: CSASPPSGRVTEAFF

v_gene: TRBV19
d_gene: NA
abundance: NA
j_gene: TRBJ2-7
CDR3nt: TGTGCCAGTAGTAAGGCATCCGCGGGCTACGAGCAGTACTTC
CDR3aa: CASSKASAGYEQYF

v_gene: TRBV3-1
d_gene: TRBD1
abundance: NA
j_gene: TRBJ2-7
CDR3nt: TGTGCCAGCAGCCCTGGGACAGGGAGGATCGACGAGCAGTACTTC
CDR3aa: CASSPGTGRIDEQYF

v_gene: TRBV7-3
d_gene: NA
abundance: few
j_gene: TRBJ2-1
CDR3nt: TGTGCCAGCAGCCCTGTTGAGAGGGCTTCTAATGAGCAGTTCTTC
CDR3aa: CASSPVERASNEQFF

v_gene: TRBV20-1
d_gene: NA
abundance: NA
j_gene: TRBJ2-2
CDR3nt: TGCAGTGCTAGAGTCAGGGACCGAAACACCGGGGAGCTGTTTTTT
CDR3aa: CSARVRDRNTGELFF

v_gene: TRBV12-3/TRBV12-4
d_gene: NA
abundance: few
j_gene: TRBJ2-3
CDR3nt: TGTGCCAGCAGCCTCCGAGCGTCTAGCACAGATACGCAGTATTTT
CDR3aa: CASSLRASSTDTQYF

v_gene: TRBV6-2/TRBV6-3
d_gene: NA
abundance: few
j_gene: TRBJ2-3
CDR3nt: TGTGCCAGCAGGAGACTAGGTAGCACAGATACGCAGTATTTT
CDR3aa: CASRRLGSTDTQYF

v_gene: TRBV2
d_gene: TRBD1
abundance: few
j_gene: TRBJ2-7
CDR3nt: TGTGCCAGCAGTGAACAGGGGGTATTATACGAGCAGTACTTC
CDR3aa: CASSEQGVLYEQYF

v_gene: TRBV20-1
d_gene: TRBD2
abundance: few
j_gene: TRBJ2-3
CDR3nt: TGCAGTGTCTCAGCTGGACTAGCATCAGATACGCAGTATTTT
CDR3aa: CSVSAGLASDTQYF

v_gene: TRBV6-6
d_gene: NA
abundance: NA
j_gene: TRBJ1-1
CDR3nt: TGTGCCAGCAGCTCGGGACCCGGGGCTTTCTTT
CDR3aa: CASSSGPGAFF

v_gene: TRBV6-2/TRBV6-3
d_gene: TRBD2
abundance: few
j_gene: TRBJ2-7
CDR3nt: TGTGCCAGCACTGGACATCCGGGACTAGCGGATTCCTACGAGCAGTACTTC
CDR3aa: CASTGHPGLADSYEQYF

v_gene: TRBV7-2
d_gene: NA
abundance: few
j_gene: TRBJ2-7
CDR3nt: TGTGCCAGCAGCTCACCCGGCCGGGACCGCAGATACGAGCAGTACTTC
CDR3aa: CASSSPGRDRRYEQYF

v_gene: TRBV29-1
d_gene: TRBD2
abundance: NA
j_gene: TRBJ2-1
CDR3nt: TGCAGCGTTGGACTAGCGGGGGGAAGTGAGCAGTTCTTC
CDR3aa: CSVGLAGGSEQFF

v_gene: TRBV5-1
d_gene: NA
abundance: few
j_gene: TRBJ1-2
CDR3nt: TGCGCCAGCAGCCTTGAGACGCTACCACATGGCTACACCTTC
CDR3aa: CASSLETLPHGYTF

v_gene: TRBV7-6
d_gene: NA
abundance: NA
j_gene: TRBJ1-1
CDR3nt: TGTGCCAGCAGCCCCCGGGACGCCCAGGGAGCTTTCTTT
CDR3aa: CASSPRDAQGAFF

v_gene: TRBV5-1
d_gene: TRBD1
abundance: few
j_gene: TRBJ1-2
CDR3nt: TGCGCCAGCAGCGGCTCGGGACAGTCTAACTATGGCTACACCTTC
CDR3aa: CASSGSGQSNYGYTF

v_gene: TRBV5-1
d_gene: TRBD2
abundance: NA
j_gene: TRBJ2-1
CDR3nt: TGCGCCAGCAGCTCACCCGGGACTACCACCTACAATGAGCAGTTCTTC
CDR3aa: CASSSPGTTTYNEQFF

v_gene: TRBV7-9
d_gene: NA
abundance: many
j_gene: TRBJ1-6
CDR3nt: TGTGCCAGCAGCTTAGAGCGGAATCGTTCACCCCTCCACTTT
CDR3aa: CASSLERNRSPLHF

v_gene: TRBV4-3
d_gene: TRBD1
abundance: few
j_gene: TRBJ1-2
CDR3nt: TGCGCCAGCAGCCAGCCGGGACAGGGCGTCTATGGCTACACCTTC
CDR3aa: CASSQPGQGVYGYTF

v_gene: TRBV7-2
d_gene: NA
abundance: NA
j_gene: TRBJ2-5
CDR3nt: TGTGCCAGCAGCTGGTCCGCAGGCGAAGAGACCCAGTACTTC
CDR3aa: CASSWSAGEETQYF

v_gene: TRBV5-1
d_gene: TRBD1
abundance: NA
j_gene: TRBJ2-3
CDR3nt: TGCGCCAGCAGCCACGGACAGGGCACAGATACGCAGTATTTT
CDR3aa: CASSHGQGTDTQYF

v_gene: TRBV7-9
d_gene: TRBD1
abundance: few
j_gene: TRBJ2-7
CDR3nt: TGTGCCAGCAGAGGGACAGGGGGCTACGAGCAGTACTTC
CDR3aa: CASRGTGGYEQYF

v_gene: TRBV29-1
d_gene: NA
abundance: NA
j_gene: TRBJ1-1
CDR3nt: TGCAGCGTCGTGACAGGAGGCACTGAAGCTTTCTTT
CDR3aa: CSVVTGGTEAFF

v_gene: TRBV7-3
d_gene: TRBD2
abundance: few
j_gene: TRBJ2-5
CDR3nt: TGTGCCAGCTCATCAGAGGGGACTATTCGAGAGACCCAGTACTTC
CDR3aa: CASSSEGTIRETQYF

v_gene: TRBV9
d_gene: NA
abundance: NA
j_gene: TRBJ1-2
CDR3nt: TGTGCCAGCAGCGGGCAAGACTATGGCTACACCTTC
CDR3aa: CASSGQDYGYTF

v_gene: TRBV7-2
d_gene: NA
abundance: many
j_gene: TRBJ1-2
CDR3nt: TGTGCCAGCAGCTCGTCCTTTATATCATCTAACTATGGCTACACCTTC
CDR3aa: CASSSSFISSNYGYTF

v_gene: TRBV29-1
d_gene: NA
abundance: NA
j_gene: TRBJ2-7
CDR3nt: TGCAGCGTTTCACCGAGGAGCTCCTACGAGCAGTACTTC
CDR3aa: CSVSPRSSYEQYF

v_gene: TRBV19
d_gene: NA
abundance: NA
j_gene: TRBJ1-6
CDR3nt: TGTGCCAGTAGTATAGCAGGAGGGGGTGTGAATTCACCCCTCCACTTT
CDR3aa: CASSIAGGGVNSPLHF

v_gene: TRBV12-3/TRBV12-4
d_gene: TRBD1
abundance: few
j_gene: TRBJ1-2
CDR3nt: TGTGCCAGCAGTTCCCGGGACAGATACAACTATGGCTACACCTTC
CDR3aa: CASSSRDRYNYGYTF

v_gene: TRBV7-2
d_gene: TRBD2
abundance: many
j_gene: TRBJ2-5
CDR3nt: TGTGCCAGCAGTTTGGCGGGAGGAAGAGAGACCCAGTACTTC
CDR3aa: CASSLAGGRETQYF

v_gene: TRBV19
d_gene: NA
abundance: once
j_gene: TRBJ1-1
CDR3nt: TGTGCCAGTAGTATCCCGGGGTTAAGGGGGTCTGAAGCTTTCTTT
CDR3aa: CASSIPGLRGSEAFF

v_gene: TRBV4-1
d_gene: NA
abundance: NA
j_gene: TRBJ2-1
CDR3nt: TGCGCCAGCAGCCAAGATTCGGCAGTCCATGAGCAGTTCTTC
CDR3aa: CASSQDSAVHEQFF

v_gene: TRBV15
d_gene: NA
abundance: NA
j_gene: TRBJ1-2
CDR3nt: TGTGCCACCAGCAGAGATCGTCCAGGGAACTATGGCTACACCTTC
CDR3aa: CATSRDRPGNYGYTF

v_gene: TRBV29-1
d_gene: NA
abundance: few
j_gene: TRBJ2-1
CDR3nt: TGCAGCGTTGAATGGGAGCGGCCCATCTTC
CDR3aa: CSVEWERPIF

v_gene: TRBV6-5
d_gene: NA
abundance: few
j_gene: TRBJ2-7
CDR3nt: TGTGCCAGCAGTTACCCAGGTAGCCAAAGGTACGAGCAGTACTTC
CDR3aa: CASSYPGSQRYEQYF

v_gene: TRBV7-9
d_gene: NA
abundance: few
j_gene: TRBJ1-1
CDR3nt: TGTGCCAGCAGCCCCCCCTTGGGGGGCATCGGCACTGAAGCTTTCTTT
CDR3aa: CASSPPLGGIGTEAFF